Below, 24 T cell receptor beta chains from the same sample are listed, as sequenced in a study of T cell responses to AZD1222 COVID-19 vaccine (dated by TCRdb to the early 2020s). Library preparation employed the immunoSEQ multiplex PCR assay. Imported from immuneACCESS, the table was reduced by TCRdb to in-frame sequences with V and J called. These copies leave out some clones; in studies compared against another copy, an unresolved V gene accounts for under half, and the cause of the remainder is not known. This sample lists 80,000 or so clones; approximately 90% were detected once. Around 6% of the sample is taken by the ten largest. The time point label here, explained by the study, means: baseline before first vaccination. The source was peripheral blood, collected on day 0 of AZD1222 vaccination. These receptors were obtained from an adult in good health.

The CDR3 coding sequence is TGTGCCAGTAGTTTGTGGGACAGTTTAAATCAGCCCCAGCATTTT. Its translation is CASSLWDSLNQPQHF. The chain has TRBV19 and TRBJ1-5; 7 positions agree with TRBD1. This CDR3 comprises 15 residues. V lost 5 bases to trimming and J lost 4 bases; unmatched junction nucleotides: 8. Germline V gene lookup returns CDR1 LNHDA and CDR2 SQIVND (reference sequence). The variable domain in full, with the rest retrieved from reference TRBV19 and TRBJ1-5, is DGGITQSPKYLFRKEGQNVTLSCEQNLNHDAMYWYRQDPGQGLRLIYYSQIVNDFQKGDIAEGYSVSREKKESFPLTVTSAQKNPTAFYLCASSLWDSLNQPQHFGDGTRLSIL.

This sequence joins TRBV6-6 and TRBJ1-6, with unresolved D. CDR3 length: 15 residues. Germline CDR1 MNHNY, CDR2 SVGAGI (reference sequence). V lost 6 bases and J lost 5, with 14 bases in between. The CDR3 reads CASSPHEWDNSPLHF. Here the CDR3 DNA reads TGTGCCAGCAGCCCCCATGAGTGGGATAATTCACCCCTCCACTTT.

The chain joins TRBV30 to TRBJ1-5; 8 bases map to TRBD1. CDR3 size: 14 residues. V lost 0 bases and J lost 7; bases outside the gene matches: 5. CDR1 is GTSNPN, CDR2 SVGIG, per germline (reference sequence). Written as DNA, the CDR3 is TGTGCCTGGAGTGTCACAGGGGGGGAGCAGCCCCAGCATTTT. This gives the protein CAWSVTGGEQPQHF.

The chain couples TRBV11-3 to TRBJ2-1; D not certain. Trimming stripped 0 bases from V and 4 bases from J, with 4 bases between. Germline V gene sequence: CDR1 SGHNT, CDR2 YENEEA. The CDR3 totals 13 residues. CDR3 sequence reads: CASSLDGYNEQFF. In DNA form, the CDR3 reads TGTGCCAGCAGCTTAGATGGGTACAATGAGCAGTTCTTC.

The chain recombines TRBV29-1 with TRBJ1-2, with D perhaps matching TRBD1 (5 bases). CDR3 length: 13 amino acids. Germline CDR1 reads SQVTM; CDR2 reads ANQGSEA. The V gene lost 7 bases and the J gene lost 0 bases, with 12 bases spanning the gap. The CDR3 spells CSAQGDSNYGYTF. The DNA of the CDR3 is TGCAGCGCTCAGGGAGACTCTAACTATGGCTACACCTTC.

The J gene is TRBJ2-1, the V gene TRBV28; no firm D call. Germline CDR1 reads MDHEN; CDR2 reads SYDVKM. Trimming cost V 5 bases and J 6 bases, with 11 bases left between them. The CDR3 is 13 amino acids. Here the CDR3 reads CASSPLRRNEQFF. The CDR3 DNA follows: TGTGCCAGCAGTCCCCTTAGACGCAATGAGCAGTTCTTC.

The chain links TRBV7-6 to TRBJ2-1; TRBD2 aligns across 7 bases. Germline assignment: CDR1 SGHVS and CDR2 FNYEAQ. The V segment lost 5 bases and the J segment 2 bases; nucleotides outside the gene matches: 15. The CDR3 has 18 amino acids. CDR3 sequence reads: CASSQNPLAGDTYNEQFF. The CDR3 coding sequence is TGTGCCAGCAGCCAAAACCCCCTGGCGGGGGATACCTACAATGAGCAGTTCTTC.

This sequence joins TRBV6-2 or TRBV6-3 and TRBJ2-7, with unresolved D. Trimming took off 0 bases at V and 1 base at J, with 13 bases between the two ends. The CDR3 totals 16 residues. Germline values: CDR1 MNHEY, CDR2 SVGEGT. CDR3: CASSYSPRSRSYEQYF. CDR3 in DNA: TGTGCCAGCAGTTACTCGCCCAGGAGCCGATCCTACGAGCAGTACTTC.

The CDR3 coding sequence is TGTGCCAGCGCGTATATTACGGGGACTGAAGCTTTCTTT. Its translation is CASAYITGTEAFF. This chain joins TRBV7-2 and TRBJ1-1; no definite D call. The V end was cut by 8 bases, the J end by 5 bases, with 15 bases between. Germline V lookup: CDR1 SGHTA, CDR2 FQGNSA. CDR3 length: 13 residues.

The chain links TRBV7-2 to TRBJ1-2; 12 bases match TRBD1. Germline CDR1 and CDR2: SGHTA and FQGNSA. The trim removed 4 bases at V and 7 bases at J, leaving 7 bases unmatched. The CDR3 is 15 amino acids. The DNA for the CDR3 is TGTGCCAGCAGCTCTGGGACAGGGGGCCTCAGTGGCTACACCTTC. Amino acids: CASSSGTGGLSGYTF.

The gene calls are TRBV2 and TRBJ1-6; D gene ambiguous. Trimming left V 3 bases short and J 8 bases short, with 8 bases between. Germline V gene sequence: CDR1 SNHLY, CDR2 FYNNEI. This CDR3 comprises 13 residues. In DNA form, the CDR3 reads TGTGCCAGCAGTGATCAGGATTATTCACCCCTCCACTTT. It specifies CASSDQDYSPLHF.

The V call is TRBV11-2, the J call TRBJ1-2; 10 bases map to TRBD1. Germline assignment: CDR1 SGHAT and CDR2 FQNNGV. CDR3 length: 15 amino acids. Germline trimming cut 1 base from V and 7 bases from J; bases unmatched to any gene: 6. The CDR3 loop reads CASSLGGQGILGYTF. The CDR3 nucleotides read TGTGCCAGCAGCTTAGGGGGACAGGGGATCCTTGGCTACACCTTC.

The V and J genes are TRBV11-1 and TRBJ1-1, with 9 bases lining up with TRBD1. The J segment lost 4 bases and the V segment lost 4 bases, leaving 7 bases of the junction unmatched. Germline assignment: CDR1 SGHAT and CDR2 FQDESV (reference sequence). The CDR3 totals 15 residues. The CDR3 region is CASSSRTGVFTEAFF. Written as DNA, the CDR3 is TGTGCCAGCAGCTCACGGACAGGGGTGTTCACTGAAGCTTTCTTT.

This chain connects TRBV27 to TRBJ1-3; D might be TRBD1 (6 bases). The CDR3 totals 14 residues. V lost 5 bases, J lost 3 bases, and 11 bases lay in between. From germline, CDR1 is MNHEY and CDR2 SMNVEV (reference sequence). This chain's CDR3 is CASSRDRFGNTIYF. CDR3 sequence (DNA): TGTGCCAGCAGTCGAGACAGGTTTGGAAACACCATATATTTT.

The genes are TRBV28 and TRBJ1-2, with D possibly matching TRBD1 (6 bases). The CDR3 sequence is 16 residues long. The germline V and J ends were trimmed by 7 bases and 4 bases, with 22 bases remaining between them. CDR1 MDHEN and CDR2 SYDVKM come from the germline V gene. In nucleotides, the CDR3 is TGTGCCAGCAAGACAGGAAGTGTGTGGAACCCCTATGGCTACACCTTC. This sequence encodes CASKTGSVWNPYGYTF.

The rearrangement joins TRBV7-9 to TRBJ1-1; no firm D call. Germline V lookup: CDR1 SEHNR, CDR2 FQNEAQ (reference sequence). The CDR3 totals 13 residues. The germline V and J ends were trimmed by 8 bases and 1 base, with 11 bases remaining between them. The CDR3 region has the DNA TGTGCCAGCCTCGGGTCCCCGAACACTGAAGCTTTCTTT. The encoded protein is CASLGSPNTEAFF.

This clone was recorded once. The V and J genes are TRBV7-6 and TRBJ1-1; D gene uncertain. Germline CDR1 SGHVS, CDR2 FNYEAQ. Trimming took 5 bases from V and 3 from J, leaving 10 bases between them. The CDR3 consists of 13 residues. The CDR3 is CASSERMDTEAFF. The CDR3 coding sequence is TGTGCCAGCAGCGAACGGATGGACACTGAAGCTTTCTTT.

By proportion, this clone is medium-sized. The chain uses TRBV6-4 and TRBJ2-2; D uncertain. Looked up from germline, CDR1 is MRHNA and CDR2 is SNTAGT. V was trimmed by 2 bases and J by 0 bases, leaving 7 bases between them. The CDR3 spans 15 residues. CDR3 in DNA: TGTGCCAGCAGTGACCGGTTACCGAACACCGGGGAGCTGTTTTTT. Translating gives CASSDRLPNTGELFF.

The V call is TRBV18, the J call TRBJ1-1; D is perhaps TRBD1 (6 bases). The ends were cut back, 2 bases at V and 7 bases at J, with 14 bases in the middle. The germline CDR1 and CDR2 sequences are KGHSH and LQKENI. The length of the CDR3 is 14 residues. This CDR3 is CASSPNSGVGEAFF. In DNA form, the CDR3 reads TGTGCCAGCTCACCAAACTCAGGGGTTGGTGAAGCTTTCTTT.

The chain uses TRBV19 and TRBJ2-1; 15 bases align to TRBD2. Germline V lookup: CDR1 LNHDA, CDR2 SQIVND (reference sequence). The J segment lost 8 bases and the V segment lost 6 bases, leaving 5 bases of the junction unmatched. This CDR3 is 15 amino acids long. The DNA of the CDR3 is TGTGCCAGTAGATGGACTAGCGGGGGGGCTCATGAGCAGTTCTTC. Its translation: CASRWTSGGAHEQFF.

The chain joins TRBV6-2 or TRBV6-3 to TRBJ1-5, with D tentatively TRBD1 (6 bases). The CDR3 spans 19 residues. In germline, CDR1 is MNHEY, CDR2 SVGEGT. Trimming left V 0 bases short and J 1 base short, with 19 bases between. CDR3 residues: CASSYSIGGGLRSNQPQHF. CDR3 bases: TGTGCCAGCAGTTACTCGATAGGAGGGGGGCTACGAAGCAATCAGCCCCAGCATTTT.

The chain combines TRBV11-3 with TRBJ1-3; TRBD1 is a possible D gene (5 bases). CDR3 length equals 14 residues. From germline, CDR1 is SGHNT and CDR2 YENEEA. Trimming shortened V by 5 bases and J by 3 bases, and 11 bases separated the two germline ends. The CDR3 region has the DNA TGTGCCAGCAGCAACCGGGACCGTGGAAACACCATATATTTT. It encodes CASSNRDRGNTIYF.

CDR3 amino acids: CASSDRYEQFF. CDR3 sequence (DNA): TGTGCCAGCAGCGACCGCTATGAGCAGTTCTTC. This sequence joins TRBV7-9 and TRBJ2-1; unclear D gene. Germline CDR1 SEHNR, CDR2 FQNEAQ (reference sequence). The CDR3 has 11 amino acids. Deletions cut 5 bases from V and 8 bases from J, with 7 bases between.

Written as DNA, the CDR3 is TGTGCCAGTAGCTGGGGGGCAGGCGCCGGCACTGAAGCTTTCTTT. As protein: CASSWGAGAGTEAFF. The rearrangement links TRBV19 to TRBJ1-1; D is perhaps TRBD1 (6 bases). This CDR3 comprises 15 residues. The ends were cut back, 6 bases at V and 4 bases at J, with 18 bases in the middle. Germline V gene sequence: CDR1 LNHDA, CDR2 SQIVND (reference sequence).